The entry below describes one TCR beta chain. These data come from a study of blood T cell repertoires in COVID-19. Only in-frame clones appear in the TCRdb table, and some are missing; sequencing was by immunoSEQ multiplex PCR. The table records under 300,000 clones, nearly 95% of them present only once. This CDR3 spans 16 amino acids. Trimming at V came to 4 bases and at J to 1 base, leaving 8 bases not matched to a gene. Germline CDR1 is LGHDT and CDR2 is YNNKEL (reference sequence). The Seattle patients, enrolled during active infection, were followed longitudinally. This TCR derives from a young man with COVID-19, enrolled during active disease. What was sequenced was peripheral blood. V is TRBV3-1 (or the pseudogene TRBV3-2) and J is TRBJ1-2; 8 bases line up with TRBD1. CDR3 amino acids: CASSLTTGDFNYGYTF. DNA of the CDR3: TGTGCCAGCAGCCTAACGACAGGGGACTTTAACTATGGCTACACCTTC.